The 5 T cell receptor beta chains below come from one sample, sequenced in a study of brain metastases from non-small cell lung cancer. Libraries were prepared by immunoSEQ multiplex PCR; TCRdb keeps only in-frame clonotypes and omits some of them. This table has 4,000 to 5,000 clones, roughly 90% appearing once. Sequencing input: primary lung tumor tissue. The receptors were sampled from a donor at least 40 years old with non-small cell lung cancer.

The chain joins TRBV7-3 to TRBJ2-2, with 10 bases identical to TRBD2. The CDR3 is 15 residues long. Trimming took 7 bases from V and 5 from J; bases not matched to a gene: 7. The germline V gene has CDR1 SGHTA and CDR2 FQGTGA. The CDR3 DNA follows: TGTGCCAGCAAGCGGGAGGGCCCGGGAACCGGGGAGCTGTTTTTT. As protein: CASKREGPGTGELFF.

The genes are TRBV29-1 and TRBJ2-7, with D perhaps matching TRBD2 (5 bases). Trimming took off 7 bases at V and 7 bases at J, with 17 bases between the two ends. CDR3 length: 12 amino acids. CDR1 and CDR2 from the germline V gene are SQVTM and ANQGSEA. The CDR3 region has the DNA TGCAGCGCCTCTCTACTAGGATCGGAGCAGTACTTC. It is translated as CSASLLGSEQYF.

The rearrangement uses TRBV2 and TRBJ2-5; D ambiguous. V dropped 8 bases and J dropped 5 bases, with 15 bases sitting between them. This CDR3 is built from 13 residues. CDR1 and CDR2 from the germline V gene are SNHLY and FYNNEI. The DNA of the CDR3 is TGTGCCAGCTTCGGGCCCCCGAAGGAGACCCAGTACTTC. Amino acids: CASFGPPKETQYF.

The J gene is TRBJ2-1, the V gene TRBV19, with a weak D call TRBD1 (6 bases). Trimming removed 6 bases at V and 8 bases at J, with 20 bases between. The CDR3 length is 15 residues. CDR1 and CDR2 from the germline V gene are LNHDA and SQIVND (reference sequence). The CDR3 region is CASSRRGKTSYEQFF. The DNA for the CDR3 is TGTGCCAGTAGCCGCAGGGGAAAAACTTCATATGAGCAGTTCTTC. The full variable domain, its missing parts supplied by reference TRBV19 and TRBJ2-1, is DGGITQSPKYLFRKEGQNVTLSCEQNLNHDAMYWYRQDPGQGLRLIYYSQIVNDFQKGDIAEGYSVSREKKESFPLTVTSAQKNPTAFYLCASSRRGKTSYEQFFGPGTRLTVL.

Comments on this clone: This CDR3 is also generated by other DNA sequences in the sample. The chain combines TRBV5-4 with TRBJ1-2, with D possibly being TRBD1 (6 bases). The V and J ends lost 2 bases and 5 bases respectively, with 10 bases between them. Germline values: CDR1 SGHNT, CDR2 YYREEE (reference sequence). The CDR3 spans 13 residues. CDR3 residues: CASSLRQVYGYTF. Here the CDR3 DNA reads TGTGCCAGCAGCTTACGACAGGTTTATGGCTACACCTTC.